This T cell receptor beta chain was sequenced for a study of metastatic and nonmetastatic thyroid tumors. Looking at the study overall: Where malignant and benign thyroid patients were concerned, repertoires were compared across blood and tumor or nodule tissue.

V was shortened by 1 base and J by 8 bases, with 8 bases between the two germline ends. The CDR3 is made up of 12 amino acids. CDR1 is SNHLY, CDR2 FYNNEI, per germline. Using MiXCR, TCRdb reanalyzed the PCR reads. The sample yields under 95,000 clones, around 9.1% seen once. Every patient underwent thyroid surgery untreated. This clone was counted ten times or more. As yet, its antigen is unknown. Study-wide points: TCR beta diversity was reportedly significantly higher in malignant thyroid tumors than benign nodules, in blood and tumor.

This sequence originates from a female donor with papillary thyroid cancer or a benign thyroid nodule (not recorded which). Some clones in this sample may be carry-over from other donors' samples. The chain is built from TRBV2 and TRBJ1-1; D is possibly TRBD1 (5 bases). Sequencing was done on a sample of blood. CDR3 amino acids: CASSEGGPEAFF. The CDR3 bases are TGTGCCAGCAGTGAAGGGGGCCCAGAAGCTTTCTTT. Combining the CDR3 with reference TRBV2 and TRBJ1-1 gives the whole variable domain EPEVTQTPSHQVTQMGQEVILRCVPISNHLYFYWYRQILGQKVEFLVSFYNNEISEKSEIFDDQFSVERPDGSNFTLKIRSTKLEDSAMYFCASSEGGPEAFFGQGTRLTVV.